Reported below is one T cell receptor beta chain. This sample is part of a study of OX40 agonist ivuxolimab in advanced cancers. The CDR3 totals 16 residues. Germline CDR1 SGHAT, CDR2 FQNNGV. V was pared by 0 bases and J by 5 bases, with 9 bases of the junction left unmatched. Assay: immunoSEQ multiplex PCR; the TCRdb copy retains only in-frame clones and omits some. The sample consists of over 45,000 clones, 83% of them appearing once. The sequence came from an adult with an advanced solid tumor such as melanoma, head and neck, liver or kidney cancer. The chain employs TRBV11-2 and TRBJ2-5; TRBD2 aligns across 7 bases. The specimen comprised CD4+ or CD8+ T cells sorted from blood, sampled in a trial of the OX40 agonist ivuxolimab. The CDR3 protein is CASSLDGGEGSETQYF. The CDR3 region has the DNA TGTGCCAGCAGCTTAGATGGGGGGGAAGGTAGTGAGACCCAGTACTTC.